This T cell receptor (beta chain) was observed in a study of control samples from healthy donors and cancer patients. Sequenced by immunoSEQ multiplex PCR; TCRdb stores in-frame clones only, minus some. The table lists about 170,000 clones, about nine tenths of them singletons, with more than 1.3% in the top ten. In germline, CDR1 is MNHEY, CDR2 SVGAGI. The CDR3 is made up of 12 amino acids. The germline V and J ends were trimmed by 10 bases and 5 bases, with 15 bases remaining between them. The specimen sequenced was blood. J is TRBJ2-7 and V is TRBV6-5; D ambiguous. The receptor was isolated from a woman in her thirties in good health. CDR3 loop: CATPRNRDEQYF. DNA for the CDR3: TGTGCCACCCCTAGAAATAGGGACGAGCAGTACTTC.